This T cell receptor (beta chain) was recovered during a study of blood T cell repertoires in COVID-19. TCRdb's table, derived via immunoSEQ multiplex PCR, lists solely in-frame clones and lacks some. The sample holds some 170,000 clones, 90% seen once. Sequenced material: peripheral blood. The TCR comes from a man aged 60-69 years with active or convalescent COVID-19.

The CDR3 coding sequence is TGTGCCAGCAGCCGTCAGGGTGGTGGGGATACGCAGTATTTT. Its protein product is CASSRQGGGDTQYF. The chain employs TRBV11-2 and TRBJ2-3; D is possibly TRBD1 (5 bases). The CDR3 has 14 residues. The V end lost 5 bases, the J end lost 6 bases, and 15 bases lay between the germline ends. Germline assignment: CDR1 SGHAT and CDR2 FQNNGV.